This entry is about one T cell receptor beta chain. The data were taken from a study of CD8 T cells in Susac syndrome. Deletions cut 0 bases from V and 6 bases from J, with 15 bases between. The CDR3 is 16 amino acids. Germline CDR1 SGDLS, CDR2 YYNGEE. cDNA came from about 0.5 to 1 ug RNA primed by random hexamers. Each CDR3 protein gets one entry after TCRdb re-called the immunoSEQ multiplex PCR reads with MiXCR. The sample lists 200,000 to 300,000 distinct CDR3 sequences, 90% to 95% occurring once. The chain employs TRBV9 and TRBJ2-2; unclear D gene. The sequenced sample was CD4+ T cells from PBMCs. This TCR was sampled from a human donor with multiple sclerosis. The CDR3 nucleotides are TGTGCCAGCAGCGTAGGAAGTCTATCGACCGCCGGGGAGCTGTTTTTT. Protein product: CASSVGSLSTAGELFF.